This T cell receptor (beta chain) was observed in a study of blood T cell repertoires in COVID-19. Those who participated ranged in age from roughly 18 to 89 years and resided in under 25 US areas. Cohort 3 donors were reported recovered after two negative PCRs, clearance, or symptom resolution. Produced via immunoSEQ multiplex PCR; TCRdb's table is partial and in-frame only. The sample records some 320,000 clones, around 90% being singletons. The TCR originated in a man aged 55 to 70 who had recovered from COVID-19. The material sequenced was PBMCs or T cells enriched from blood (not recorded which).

CDR3 coding DNA: TGCGCCAGCAGCTTGAACAGCCTAATAAAGAACACTGAAGCTTTCTTT. This gives the protein CASSLNSLIKNTEAFF. This chain links TRBV5-1 with TRBJ1-1; D gene unclear. Germline-derived CDR1 and CDR2 are SGHRS and YFSETQ. This CDR3 spans 16 amino acids. The ends were cut back, 1 base at V and 1 base at J, with 14 bases in the middle.